Listed here are 9 T cell receptor beta chains from one sample, sequenced in a study of shared clonotypes between healthy human individuals. The data were produced by immunoSEQ multiplex PCR, yet TCRdb's version contains in-frame clones alone and is incomplete. In the table there are more than 550,000 clones, 72% of which are singletons. Material: memory CD4+ T cells sorted from blood. The sample's subset: CD45RA-negative fraction. Every receptor here comes from a woman aged 30 to 39 in good health.

The chain couples TRBV5-1 to TRBJ1-1, with 10 bases aligning to TRBD1. The CDR3 is made up of 17 amino acids. V lost 0 bases and J lost 0; bases outside the gene matches: 5. Germline CDR1 reads SGHRS; CDR2 reads YFSETQ. CDR3 sequence: CASSLAGTGAVNTEAFF. CDR3 nucleotides: TGCGCCAGCAGCTTGGCCGGGACAGGGGCGGTGAACACTGAAGCTTTCTTT. The variable domain in full, completed from reference TRBV5-1 and TRBJ1-1, reads KAGVTQTPRYLIKTRGQQVTLSCSPISGHRSVSWYQQTPGQGLQFLFEYFSETQRNKGNFPGRFSGRQFSNSRSEMNVSTLELGDSALYLCASSLAGTGAVNTEAFFGQGTRLTVV.

This clone turned up a few times. V and J are TRBV5-4 and TRBJ1-4; weak D call: TRBD1 (6 bases). Between the trimmed V and J ends, which lost 4 bases and 8 bases, there was a span of 9 bases. Germline V CDR1 and CDR2: SGHNT, YYREEE (reference sequence). The CDR3 sequence is 12 residues long. CDR3 coding DNA: TGTGCCAGCAGCGGGGGGGGCGAAAAACTGTTTTTT. Amino acids: CASSGGGEKLFF.

The genes are TRBV19 and TRBJ1-5; 8 nucleotides agree with TRBD1. This CDR3 has 15 amino acids. Trimming cost V 5 bases and J 1 base; bases outside gene matches: 4. Germline lookup yields CDR1 LNHDA and CDR2 SQIVND (reference sequence). The CDR3 region has the DNA TGTGCCAGTAGTTCGACAGGGGACAGCAATCAGCCCCAGCATTTT. Its translation: CASSSTGDSNQPQHF.

This chain uses TRBV27 with TRBJ2-7; D unresolved. The CDR3 has 14 residues. Germline values: CDR1 MNHEY, CDR2 SMNVEV (reference sequence). The V gene lost 5 bases and the J gene lost 4 bases, with 15 bases spanning the gap. The CDR3 DNA is TGTGCCAGCAGTGCGTTATCTTTGGGTTACGAGCAGTACTTC. It codes for CASSALSLGYEQYF.

This clone was observed once. CDR3 loop: CASLTSHFAGELFF. As DNA, the CDR3 is TGTGCCAGCCTAACTAGCCATTTTGCCGGGGAGCTGTTTTTT. The chain recombines TRBV6-1 with TRBJ2-2; tentative D call: TRBD2 (6 bases). V lost 8 bases, J lost 6 bases, and 16 bases lay in between. Germline V gene sequence: CDR1 MNHNS, CDR2 SASEGT. This CDR3 has 14 residues.

The genes are TRBV11-2 and TRBJ1-1; TRBD1 agrees at 7 bases. The germline V gene encodes CDR1 SGHAT and CDR2 FQNNGV. After removal of 5 bases from V and 2 bases from J, the junction contained 11 bases not matched to a gene. The CDR3 sequence is 16 residues long. For the CDR3, the DNA is TGTGCCAGCAGCACCATGGCTAGACAGGGAAACACTGAAGCTTTCTTT. Translated, it gives CASSTMARQGNTEAFF. The whole variable domain, filled in from reference TRBV11-2 and TRBJ1-1, reads EAGVAQSPRYKIIEKRQSVAFWCNPISGHATLYWYQQILGQGPKLLIQFQNNGVVDDSQLPKDRFSAERLKGVDSTLKIQPAKLEDSAVYLCASSTMARQGNTEAFFGQGTRLTVV.

This rearrangement joins TRBV29-1 to TRBJ2-3; D is undetermined. Trimming removed 4 bases at V and 4 bases at J, with 6 bases between. Germline CDR1 reads SQVTM; CDR2 reads ANQGSEA. The CDR3 runs 11 residues. The CDR3 bases are TGCAGCGTTGGTATCGCAGATACGCAGTATTTT. Its translation is CSVGIADTQYF.

This clone was picked up one time. The rearrangement links TRBV30 to TRBJ1-6, with D uncertain. Germline CDR1 is GTSNPN and CDR2 is SVGIG (reference sequence). The ends were cut back, 3 bases at V and 4 bases at J, with 13 bases in the middle. CDR3 length: 15 amino acids. The CDR3 region is CAWSPRSWYNSPLHF. The CDR3, as DNA: TGTGCCTGGAGCCCAAGAAGTTGGTATAATTCACCCCTCCACTTT.

This chain uses TRBV6-1 with TRBJ1-5; D unclear. Germline V gene sequence: CDR1 MNHNS, CDR2 SASEGT. The CDR3 totals 14 residues. V was shortened by 6 bases and J by 1 base, with 10 bases between the two germline ends. CDR3 DNA: TGTGCCAGCAGGGAGGCTGGAAGCAATCAGCCCCAGCATTTT. Its translation: CASREAGSNQPQHF.